These 5 T cell receptor beta chains originate from one sample sequenced in a study of STAT3 mutations in large granular lymphocyte leukemia. Overall study results and limits: Every T-cell large granular lymphocyte leukemia patient had at least one immunodominant TCR beta clonotype.

Measured with immunoSEQ multiplex PCR; TCRdb has only the in-frame clones, and not every one. The data contain about 2,500 clones, about 50% of them singletons. What these receptors recognize is not known. The sequenced sample consisted of peripheral blood mononuclear cells. The receptor source for this set is a man in his 60s with T-cell large granular lymphocyte leukemia. Some clones in this sample may be carry-over from other donors' samples.

This chain joins TRBV30 and TRBJ2-1; D possibly corresponds to TRBD1 (5 bases). V was clipped by 2 bases and J by 7 bases, with 6 bases between them. Germline V gives CDR1 GTSNPN, CDR2 SVGIG (reference sequence). This CDR3 spans 11 amino acids. CDR3 bases: TGTGCCTGGAGTTACAGGAATGAGCAGTTCTTC. Its translation is CAWSYRNEQFF.

This clone has a handful of counts. The genes are TRBV4-1 and TRBJ2-3; D is possibly TRBD2 (6 bases). With 5 bases removed from V and 4 bases from J, the gap between germline ends came to 16 bases. CDR3 length equals 15 residues. The germline gives CDR1 MGHRA, CDR2 YSYEKL. In nucleotides, the CDR3 is TGCGCCAGCAGCAACTGGGGGGTTTCACCAGATACGCAGTATTTT. Its translation: CASSNWGVSPDTQYF.

CDR3 residues: CASSLGDSYFGHEQYF. CDR3 in DNA: TGCGCCAGCAGCTTGGGGGACAGCTATTTCGGGCACGAGCAGTACTTC. The chain couples TRBV5-1 to TRBJ2-7; 7 nucleotides align to TRBD1. CDR3 size: 16 residues. The V segment lost 0 bases and the J segment 5 bases; nucleotides outside the gene matches: 11. The germline gives CDR1 SGHRS, CDR2 YFSETQ.

This chain joins TRBV30 and TRBJ1-1, with unresolved D. The CDR3 sequence is 13 residues long. Trimming removed 0 bases from V and 1 base from J, with 6 bases in between. Germline V gene data show CDR1 as GTSNPN and CDR2 as SVGIG (reference sequence). The CDR3 spells CAWSVFQNTEAFF. CDR3 bases: TGTGCCTGGAGTGTCTTCCAGAACACTGAAGCTTTCTTT.

The rearrangement links TRBV18 to TRBJ2-5; perhaps TRBD1 as D (6 bases). The CDR3 has 16 residues. V was trimmed by 3 bases and J by 4 bases, leaving 18 bases between them. Germline V gene data show CDR1 as KGHSH and CDR2 as LQKENI. CDR3: CASSPDSAGWGETQYF. CDR3 nucleotide sequence: TGTGCCAGCTCACCGGACAGCGCAGGATGGGGAGAGACCCAGTACTTC.